The 5 T cell receptor beta chains in this list originate from one sample, sequenced in a study of technical replicates of blood from a handful of donors. Generated by immunoSEQ multiplex PCR, the TCRdb table keeps only in-frame clones and is missing some. Found here are approximately 79,000 clones, about 92% of them singletons; the top ten hold 0.35% to 0.45%. Material for sequencing was T cells isolated from PBMCs. Receptors originate from a human donor in good health.

The J gene is TRBJ2-3, the V gene TRBV5-1, with D maybe TRBD1 (8 bases). V was clipped by 4 bases and J by 4 bases, with 16 bases between them. This CDR3 region has 15 residues. Germline CDR1 is SGHRS and CDR2 is YFSETQ. CDR3 region: CASSIGQGGSDTQYF. Written as DNA, the CDR3 is TGCGCCAGCAGCATTGGACAGGGAGGGTCAGATACGCAGTATTTT.

CDR3 nucleotides: TGTGCCAGTAACAGACAGGAAACTAATGAAAAACTGTTTTTT. Translation: CASNRQETNEKLFF. The chain is built from TRBV6-1 and TRBJ1-4, with D perhaps TRBD1 (6 bases). V was trimmed by 9 bases and J by 1 base, leaving 12 bases between them. The germline V gene has CDR1 MNHNS and CDR2 SASEGT. This CDR3 has 14 amino acids.

This CDR3 reads CGAYPGNTIYF. DNA of the CDR3: TGCGGGGCCTATCCTGGAAACACCATATATTTT. This rearrangement joins TRBV20-1 to TRBJ1-3; weak D call: TRBD1 (5 bases). The CDR3 length is 11 residues. Germline loops: CDR1 DFQATT, CDR2 SNEGSKA (reference sequence).

The chain uses TRBV19 and TRBJ2-1; TRBD2 matches 8 bases. The CDR3 sequence is 14 residues long. V trimming: 7 bases; J trimming: 6 bases; junction bases outside the gene matches: 8. CDR1 and CDR2 from the germline V gene are LNHDA and SQIVND (reference sequence). CDR3 DNA: TGTGCCAGTACTGCGTCGGGAGGGATCAATGAGCAGTTCTTC. Its protein is CASTASGGINEQFF.

J is TRBJ1-4 and V is TRBV19; no definite D call. The CDR3 runs 13 residues. In germline, CDR1 is LNHDA, CDR2 SQIVND (reference sequence). V was shortened by 4 bases and J by 5 bases, with 8 bases between the two germline ends. CDR3 nucleotide sequence: TGTGCCAGTAGTAATTCGGGAAATGAAAAACTGTTTTTT. Its translation is CASSNSGNEKLFF. Using reference TRBV19 and TRBJ1-4 for the parts outside the CDR3, the full variable domain is DGGITQSPKYLFRKEGQNVTLSCEQNLNHDAMYWYRQDPGQGLRLIYYSQIVNDFQKGDIAEGYSVSREKKESFPLTVTSAQKNPTAFYLCASSNSGNEKLFFGSGTQLSVL.